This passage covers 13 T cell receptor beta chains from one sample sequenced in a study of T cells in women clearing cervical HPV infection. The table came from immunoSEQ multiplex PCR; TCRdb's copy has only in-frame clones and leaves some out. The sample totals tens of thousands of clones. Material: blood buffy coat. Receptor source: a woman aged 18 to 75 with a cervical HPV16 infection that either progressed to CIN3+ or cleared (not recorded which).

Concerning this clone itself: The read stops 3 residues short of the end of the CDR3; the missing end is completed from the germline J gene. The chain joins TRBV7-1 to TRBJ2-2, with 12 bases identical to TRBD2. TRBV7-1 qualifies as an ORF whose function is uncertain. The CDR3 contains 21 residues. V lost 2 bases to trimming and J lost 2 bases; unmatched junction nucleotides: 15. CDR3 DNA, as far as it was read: TGTGCCAGCAGCTCAACCTTAAGACTAGCGGGAGCGGGGCCTAACACCGGGGAG. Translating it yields CASSSTLRLAGAGPNTGE. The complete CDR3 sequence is CASSSTLRLAGAGPNTGELFF.

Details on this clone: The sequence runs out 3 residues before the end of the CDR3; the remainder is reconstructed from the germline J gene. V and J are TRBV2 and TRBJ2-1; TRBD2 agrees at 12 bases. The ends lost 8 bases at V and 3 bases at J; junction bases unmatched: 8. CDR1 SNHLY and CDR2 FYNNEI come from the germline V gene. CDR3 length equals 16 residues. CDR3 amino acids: CASQVTSGGGYNEQFF. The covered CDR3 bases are TGTGCCAGCCAAGTGACTAGCGGGGGCGGCTACAATGAG. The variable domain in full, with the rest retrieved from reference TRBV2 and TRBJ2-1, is EPEVTQTPSHQVTQMGQEVILRCVPISNHLYFYWYRQILGQKVEFLVSFYNNEISEKSEIFDDQFSVERPDGSNFTLKIRSTKLEDSAMYFCASQVTSGGGYNEQFFGPGTRLTVL.

The DNA read from the CDR3 is TGTGCCAGCAGCTTATTAGCGGGAGGGGCCAATGAG. This translates into CASSLLAGGANE. The full CDR3 reads CASSLLAGGANEQFF. This rearrangement joins TRBV7-2 to TRBJ2-1, with 11 bases fitting TRBD2. Coverage ceases 3 residues before the CDR3 finishes, and the germline J gene fills in the end. The junction had 3 bases not matched to a gene; V was cut back by 2 bases and J by 6 bases. This CDR3 is built from 15 residues. Germline V gene sequence: CDR1 SGHTA, CDR2 FQGNSA.

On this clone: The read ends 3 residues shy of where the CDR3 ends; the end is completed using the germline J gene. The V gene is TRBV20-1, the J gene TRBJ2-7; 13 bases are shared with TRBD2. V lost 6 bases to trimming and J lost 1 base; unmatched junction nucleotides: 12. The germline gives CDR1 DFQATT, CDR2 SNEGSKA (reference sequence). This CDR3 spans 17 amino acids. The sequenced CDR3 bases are TGCAGTGCCGAGACTAGCGGGGGGTCCCTCCGTTCCTACGAG. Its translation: CSAETSGGSLRSYE. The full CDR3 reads CSAETSGGSLRSYEQYF.

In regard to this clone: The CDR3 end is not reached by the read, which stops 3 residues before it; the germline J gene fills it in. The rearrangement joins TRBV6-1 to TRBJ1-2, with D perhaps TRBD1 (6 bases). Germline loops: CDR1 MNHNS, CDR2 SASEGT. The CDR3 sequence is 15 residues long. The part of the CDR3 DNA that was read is TGTGCCAGCAGTGAAACTAGCGGGGGGGCAGATACC. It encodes CASSETSGGADT. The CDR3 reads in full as CASSETSGGADTYTF.

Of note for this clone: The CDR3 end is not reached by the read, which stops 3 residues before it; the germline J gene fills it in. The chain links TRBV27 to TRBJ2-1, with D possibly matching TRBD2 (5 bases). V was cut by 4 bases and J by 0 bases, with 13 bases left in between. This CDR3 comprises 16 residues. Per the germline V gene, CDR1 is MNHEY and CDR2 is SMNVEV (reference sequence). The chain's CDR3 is CASSWPGKHSYNEQFF. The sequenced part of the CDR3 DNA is TGTGCCAGCAGTTGGCCGGGGAAACACTCCTACAATGAG.

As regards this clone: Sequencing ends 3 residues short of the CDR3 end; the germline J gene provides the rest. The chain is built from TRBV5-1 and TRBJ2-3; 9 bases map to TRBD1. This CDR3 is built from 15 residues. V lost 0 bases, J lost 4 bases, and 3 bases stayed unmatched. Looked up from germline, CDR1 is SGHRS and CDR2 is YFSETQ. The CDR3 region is CASSLGQGGPDTQYF. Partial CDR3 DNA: TGCGCCAGCAGCTTGGGACAGGGGGGGCCAGATACG.

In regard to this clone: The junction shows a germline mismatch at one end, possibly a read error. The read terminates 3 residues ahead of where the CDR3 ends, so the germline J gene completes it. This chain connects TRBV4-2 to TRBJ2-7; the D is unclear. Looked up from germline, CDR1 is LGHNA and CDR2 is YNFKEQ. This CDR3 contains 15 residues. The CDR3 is CASSQVVSPLYEQYF. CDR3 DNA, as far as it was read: TGCGCCAGCAGCCAAGTGGTGTCCCCCCTATACGAG.

Incomplete CDR3 DNA: TGTGCCACTACGTCAGGGGGAAGGGTATCTATTGAG. It is translated as CATTSGGRVSIE. The CDR3 as a whole reads CATTSGGRVSIEQFF. The rearrangement joins TRBV6-2 or TRBV6-3 to TRBJ2-1; 7 bases agree with TRBD1. The CDR3 end is not reached by the read, which stops 3 residues before it; the germline J gene fills it in. Germline V lookup: CDR1 MNHEY, CDR2 SVGEGT. The V and J ends lost 10 bases and 9 bases, in that order; junction bases with no gene match: 18. The CDR3 length is 15 residues.

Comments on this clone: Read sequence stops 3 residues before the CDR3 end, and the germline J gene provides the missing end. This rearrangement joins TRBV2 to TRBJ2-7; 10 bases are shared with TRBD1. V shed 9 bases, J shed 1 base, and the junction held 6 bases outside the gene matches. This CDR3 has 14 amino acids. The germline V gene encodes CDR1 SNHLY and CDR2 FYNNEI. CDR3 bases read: TGTGCCAGGGACCGGGACAGGGGTTCCTACGAG. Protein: CARDRDRGSYE. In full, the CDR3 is CARDRDRGSYEQYF.

CDR3 bases read: TGTGCCAGCAGCTTATGGGGACAGGGGGCTGAAGGC. Protein sequence: CASSLWGQGAEG. The CDR3 as a whole reads CASSLWGQGAEGYTF. The chain recombines TRBV7-2 with TRBJ1-2; 12 bases agree with TRBD1. The CDR3 goes on 3 residues after the read ends, and that part is filled in from the germline J gene. Germline-derived CDR1 and CDR2 are SGHTA and FQGNSA. The CDR3 has 15 residues. The full variable domain, in which reference TRBV7-2 and TRBJ1-2 provide the parts outside the CDR3, is GAGVSQSPSNKVTEKGKDVELRCDPISGHTALYWYRQSLGQGLEFLIYFQGNSAPDKSGLPSDRFSAERTGGSVSTLTIQRTQQEDSAVYLCASSLWGQGAEGYTFGSGTRLTVV.

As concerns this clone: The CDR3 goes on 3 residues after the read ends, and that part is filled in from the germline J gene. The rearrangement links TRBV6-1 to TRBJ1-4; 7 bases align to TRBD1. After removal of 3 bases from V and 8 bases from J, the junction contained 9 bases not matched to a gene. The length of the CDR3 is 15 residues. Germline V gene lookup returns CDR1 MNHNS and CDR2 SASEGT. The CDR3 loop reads CASSDRDSSKEKLFF. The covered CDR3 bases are TGTGCCAGCAGTGACCGGGACAGCTCAAAGGAAAAA.

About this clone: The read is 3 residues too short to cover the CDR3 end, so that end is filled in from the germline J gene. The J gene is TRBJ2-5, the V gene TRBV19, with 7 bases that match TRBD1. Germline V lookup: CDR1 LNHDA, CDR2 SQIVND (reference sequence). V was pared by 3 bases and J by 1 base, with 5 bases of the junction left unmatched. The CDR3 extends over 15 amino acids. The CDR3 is CASSILGGLQETQYF. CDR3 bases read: TGTGCCAGTAGTATCCTAGGGGGCCTCCAAGAGACC.